This T cell receptor beta chain was sequenced in a study of healthy donors' naive CD4 and CD8 T cells (dated by TCRdb to between 2014 and 2017). Background for the entire study: Donors were chosen to span three age groups (20-25, 40-50 and 60-70 years, over 5 each), with mean age around 44 and half female. Rearranged TCR alpha and beta chains from naive CD4+ and CD8+ T cells were sequenced in the study to test how TCR variation relates to lineage commitment. Peripheral blood mononuclear cells were obtained from some 19 unrelated, healthy individuals. For TCR alpha, a new primer set was designed to cover all functional IMGT alpha gene variants, and all other steps followed the beta-chain workflow. The donors were HLA-typed by sequencing at HLA-A, -B, -C, -DRB1, -DQB1 and -DPB1, using the SBTexcellerator protocol, an ABI3130xl analyzer and SBTengine software. What the study reported, not specific to this receptor: Because alpha and beta chains were sequenced in bulk and could not be paired, combined chain effects were not evaluated. Taken together, V genes, J genes and CDR3 charge appeared to account for 10% to 15% of the variance in CD4/CD8 propensity, acting in a largely additive way. In both chains, CD4+ lineage was associated with a positively charged CDR3 and CD8+ lineage with a negatively charged CDR3. Reportedly, most V and J gene segments showed bias between naive CD4+ and CD8+ cells, and this bias held consistently across donors regardless of HLA genotype. Possible repertoire bias from homeostatic proliferation of naive T cells was not directly addressed.

Cells with a CD4+CD8-CD45RO-CD45RA+ profile were isolated by FACS and defined as naive CD4+ T cells, and those with a CD8+CD4-CD45RA+CD27bright profile were defined as naive CD8+ T cells. Antibodies against CD4 (RPA-T4), CD8 (SK1), CD27 (O323), CD45RA (HI100) and CD45RO (UCHL1) were used for sorting. Reading from cysteine to phenylalanine, the CDR3 counts 15 amino acids. The only DNA kept is the CDR3, 45 bases in frame from the first base. CDR1 and CDR2, per the germline V gene, are KGHDR and SFDVKD. V has 5 bases trimmed and J has 2 bases trimmed; junction bases matching no gene number 5. TCRdb records 454 GS FLX Titanium as the sequencer. A previously published linear amplification protocol was used to build the TCR libraries, starting from roughly 480 ng of total RNA. Sequencing was carried out on the Roche/454 Genome Sequencer using Titanium chemistry. The source study handled its data this way. From 5 of the healthy donors, a total of approximately 80,000 rearranged TCR alpha transcripts were sequenced. Duplicate transcripts were removed, and each unique TCR clonotype was defined by its CDR3 junction following IMGT nomenclature. In R 2.13.0, logistic regression modeled CD4 versus CD8 status on V and J genes, adjusting for donor effects, with Bonferroni correction for multiple testing. TCRdb trimmed public reads at Q25 via fastp, called clones via MiXCR and kept in-frame beta chains. Here each entry gathers all rows of one CDR3 protein and keeps the most common genes and DNA. The V and J calls were determined by TCRdb, not by the authors. In this sample the table shows approximately 180,000 distinct CDR3 sequences, over 60% of which occur a single time. The ten largest account for 2% to 2.5% of the sample.

Concerning this clonotype itself: It lacks a known antigen. Base-call qualities are not available, and no considerably larger clone is one nucleotide away.

The sequence was collected from a pool of human donors in good health; the sample pools cells from several healthy donors. The rearranged segments are TRBV24-1 and TRBJ2-5, with TRBD1 identical over 9 junction bases. Sequences were obtained from naive CD4+ and CD8+ T cells sorted from blood, pooled from several donors. What this sample's cell subset or site label stands for: FACS-sorted naive CD4+ (CD45RO-CD45RA+) and naive CD8+ (CD45RA+CD27bright) T cells. Here the CDR3 is given as CATSVTGGTQETQYF. Read as DNA, the sequence is TGTGCCACCAGTGTTACAGGGGGCACACAAGAGACCCAGTACTTC.